This TCR beta chain was recovered during a study of Ad26.COV2.S vaccination and SARS-CoV-2 variants. On the study more broadly: Ad26.COV2.S shots went into the muscle once or twice, 56 days apart. Study results and caveats: Comparability of non-spike TCR breadth was observed across vaccine and placebo recipients. Using TCR breadth and depth analyses may have led to underestimated total T cell responses.

With V trimmed by 0 bases and J by 0 bases, 10 bases remained unmatched. This CDR3 is built from 19 residues. Looked up from germline, CDR1 is SGHAT and CDR2 is FQNNGV. Profiled with immunoSEQ multiplex PCR; TCRdb holds only in-frame clones, not every one. The sample holds hundreds of thousands of clones, about 89% seen once. A note on this clone: What it binds is not known.

The treatment denotes: about 20 received Ad26.COV2.S at low or high dose, single or two shots; several received placebo; per-sample allocation not given. Specimens were obtained on day 63 following the first vaccine or placebo injection. The individual, an adult aged 18-55 years, was a donor in Boston. The sequencing used peripheral blood, collected in a trial of Ad26.COV2.S vaccine versus placebo. The source of this sequence is a person aged 18 to 59 who received the Ad26.COV2.S COVID-19 vaccine or a placebo. This chain links TRBV11-2 with TRBJ2-1; 8 nucleotides agree with TRBD2. The CDR3 DNA is TGTGCCAGCAGCTTAGACGCCAGCGGGAGTATAGTCTCCTACAATGAGCAGTTCTTC. Protein: CASSLDASGSIVSYNEQFF.